A selection of T cell receptor beta chains follows, all from one sample in a study of T cells in Graves' hyperthyroidism and ophthalmopathy. TCRdb used MiXCR to reprocess the multiplex PCR reads, holding one entry per CDR3 protein. The repertoire holds about 400,000 distinct CDR3 sequences, with 25% as singletons. The sample consisted of blood. These receptors originate from a man aged 45 to 65 with Graves' hyperthyroidism. Each CDR3 is given with its conserved first and last residue. The order of the fields is V gene, D gene, clone size, J gene, CDR3 DNA, CDR3 protein. The D gene is left open where the match is weak. Not every row has a clone size; where given, it reads once, few, many or a size class.

>TRBV3-1|TRBD1|.|TRBJ2-7
TGTGCCAGCAGCCTCGGGACAGGGGACTCCGAGCAGTACTTC
CASSLGTGDSEQYF
>TRBV11-2|.|.|TRBJ2-1
TGTGCCAGCACCTGGTGGCAAGGGGACAATGAGCAGTTCTTC
CASTWWQGDNEQFF
>TRBV12-3/TRBV12-4|.|many|TRBJ2-7
TGTGCCAGCAGTTTACAACTTGGCTACGAGCAGTACTTC
CASSLQLGYEQYF
>TRBV19|TRBD2|.|TRBJ2-3
TGTGCCAGTAGCCGGGGGGGAAGGGAAGATACGCAGTATTTT
CASSRGGREDTQYF
>TRBV9|TRBD2|.|TRBJ2-7
TGTGCCAGCAGCGCCGAGCGGGGGTTCTCCTACGAGCAGTACTTC
CASSAERGFSYEQYF
>TRBV7-2|.|.|TRBJ1-2
TGTGCCAGCAGCTTAGCCAGGGCTCGAGGCTACACCTTC
CASSLARARGYTF
>TRBV3-1|.|many|TRBJ2-1
TGTGCCAGCAGCCTTATCGGCAGCGTCAATGAGCAGTTCTTC
CASSLIGSVNEQFF
>TRBV12-3/TRBV12-4|.|.|TRBJ2-3
TGTGCCAGCAGTCCCATTGGGACTCATACGCAGTATTTT
CASSPIGTHTQYF
>TRBV25-1|TRBD2|few|TRBJ2-7
TGTGCCAGCGGTATAGCGGGATCTTCCTACGAGCAGTACTTC
CASGIAGSSYEQYF
>TRBV28|.|.|TRBJ1-1
TGTGCCAGCAGTAGGACTTCCACTGAAGCTTTCTTT
CASSRTSTEAFF
>TRBV12-5|TRBD2|few|TRBJ2-1
TGTGCTAGTGGTTTGGCGCTTACTAGCGGGAGGAACAATGAGCAGTTCTTC
CASGLALTSGRNNEQFF
>TRBV19|.|.|TRBJ2-7
TGTGCCAGTAGATCAGGGGCGGGAGCTAACGAGCAGTACTTC
CASRSGAGANEQYF
>TRBV28|.|many|TRBJ2-1
TGTGCCAGCAGTGCGAGCGGCAGTGATGAGCAGTTCTTC
CASSASGSDEQFF
>TRBV6-1|.|few|TRBJ1-3
TGTGCCAGCAGTGTGGGGGTAACGAACACCATATATTTT
CASSVGVTNTIYF
>TRBV10-3|.|.|TRBJ2-1
TGTGCCGCCGGTTCGAGGGGCTCTACCAATGAGCAGTTCTTC
CAAGSRGSTNEQFF
>TRBV27|TRBD2|few|TRBJ2-2
TGTGCCAGCAGTTTAGAAGGGACTAGCGGGAGGAGGGACACCGGGGAGCTGTTTTTT
CASSLEGTSGRRDTGELFF
>TRBV6-2/TRBV6-3|.|few|TRBJ2-5
TGTGCCAGCAGTTACTTCGGGCCCCGAGAGACCCAGTACTTC
CASSYFGPRETQYF
>TRBV20-1|.|many|TRBJ2-3
TGCAGTGCCCCACAGGGTGGAGATACGCAGTATTTT
CSAPQGGDTQYF
>TRBV27|TRBD2|.|TRBJ2-1
TGTGCCAGCATCCTACTAGCGGGGGGCAATGAGCAGTTCTTC
CASILLAGGNEQFF
>TRBV29-1|TRBD1|.|TRBJ2-2
TGCAGCGTTGAGAGACAGGGACGGCACACCGGGGAGCTGTTTTTT
CSVERQGRHTGELFF
>TRBV29-1|.|.|TRBJ1-5
TGCAGCCCAGGACGGAATAGCAATCAGCCCCAGCATTTT
CSPGRNSNQPQHF
>TRBV30|.|.|TRBJ2-7
TGTGCCTGGAGTGGAGGGGGCGGGAGCGGCTACGAGCAGTACTTC
CAWSGGGGSGYEQYF
>TRBV2|.|.|TRBJ2-2
TGTGCCAGCAGTGACCTGTTAGGGGCCCGGGAGCTGTTTTTT
CASSDLLGARELFF
>TRBV5-5|TRBD2|many|TRBJ2-3
TGTGCCAGCAGCCAGATAGCGGGAGGGGTCACAGATACGCAGTATTTT
CASSQIAGGVTDTQYF
>TRBV6-5|.|few|TRBJ1-6
TGTGCCAGCAGTTACTCGCCTAAGGTGACCTATAATTCACCCCTCCACTTT
CASSYSPKVTYNSPLHF
>TRBV20-1|TRBD1|.|TRBJ2-2
TGCAGTGCTAGTGTCCAGACAGGGGGCGTCTTCGGGGAGCTGTTTTTT
CSASVQTGGVFGELFF
>TRBV3-1|.|many|TRBJ1-1
TGTGCCAGCAGCCAAGGTTTAGGGCGGACTGAAGCTTTCTTT
CASSQGLGRTEAFF
>TRBV5-5|.|.|TRBJ1-4
TGTGCCAGCAGCGACGTTGGGGGGAGCGAAAAACTGTTTTTT
CASSDVGGSEKLFF
>TRBV28|.|many|TRBJ2-1
TGTGCCAGCAGTTTTCCGAACAATGAGCAGTTCTTC
CASSFPNNEQFF
>TRBV6-1|TRBD2|.|TRBJ2-5
TGTGCCAGCAGTTACACCCGGACTAGCGGGGAGACCCAGTACTTC
CASSYTRTSGETQYF
>TRBV29-1|TRBD1|.|TRBJ1-1
TGCAGCGTCCGGGACAGGGGGCCTGCTGAAGCTTTCTTT
CSVRDRGPAEAFF
>TRBV14|.|few|TRBJ2-3
TGTGCCAGCAGCCAAGACTCCCTAAGCACAGATACGCAGTATTTT
CASSQDSLSTDTQYF
>TRBV28|.|many|TRBJ2-7
TGTGCCAGCAGTTTATATTCCGGGTGGGGGCGGGTAACCTACGAGCAGTACTTC
CASSLYSGWGRVTYEQYF
>TRBV30|.|many|TRBJ1-1
TGTGCCTGGAGTGTGGCGAGGAACACTGAAGCTTTCTTT
CAWSVARNTEAFF
>TRBV7-9|TRBD1|many|TRBJ2-5
TGTGCCAGCAGCCTGACAGGGGAAGAGACCCAGTACTTC
CASSLTGEETQYF
>TRBV12-3/TRBV12-4|.|many|TRBJ2-7
TGTGCCAGCAGTTTAGCTCCCGGGACGGGTTCCTACGAGCAGTACTTC
CASSLAPGTGSYEQYF
>TRBV28|.|many|TRBJ1-2
TGTGCCAGCAGTTTACTCAGTTATGGCTACACCTTC
CASSLLSYGYTF
>TRBV28|TRBD1|many|TRBJ1-1
TGTGCCAGCAGTTTTAGGGGGCGTGGGGCTTTCTTT
CASSFRGRGAFF
>TRBV3-1|.|many|TRBJ2-7
TGTGCCAGCAGCTCAGGGAGAGAGCAGTACTTC
CASSSGREQYF
>TRBV3-1|.|few|TRBJ1-3
TGTGCCAGCAGCCAAATCACCGAAAACTCTGGAAACACCATATATTTT
CASSQITENSGNTIYF
>TRBV28|.|many|TRBJ2-7
TGTGCCAGCACCTCACCCAACGAGGCCTACGAGCAGTACTTC
CASTSPNEAYEQYF
>TRBV27|TRBD1|.|TRBJ2-7
TGTGCCAGCAGAATGGCGGGACAGGGGGAGCAGTACTTC
CASRMAGQGEQYF
>TRBV2|TRBD2|many|TRBJ2-7
TGTGCCAGCACTGGCGGGAGGGTTCCCTACGAGCAGTACTTC
CASTGGRVPYEQYF
>TRBV11-2|TRBD2|.|TRBJ2-1
TGTGCCAGCAGTCTAAGGGGAGGGGTATTCAATGAGCAGTTCTTC
CASSLRGGVFNEQFF
>TRBV3-1|TRBD2|.|TRBJ2-1
TGTGCCAGCAGCGCGGGGGCGGGAGGGCCGAGGAATGAGCAGTTCTTC
CASSAGAGGPRNEQFF